The entry below gives a single T cell receptor (beta chain) sequence along with its context. Its antigen remains unknown. Library construction for TCR beta used iRepertoire HTBI primers and Arm-PCR of CDR3 regions. MiXCR, run by TCRdb on the multiplex PCR reads, gives a single entry per CDR3 protein. The sample shows about 540,000 distinct CDR3 sequences, roughly 14% of them seen only once. V dropped 3 bases and J dropped 5; count of bases not matched to a gene: 10. Germline CDR1 SEHNR, CDR2 FQNEAQ (reference sequence). CDR3 length: 16 residues. This record comes from a study of regulatory T cells in long-lasting Graves disease. About the study: Newly diagnosed Graves' patients had taken antithyroid drugs under 3 months. The study's findings and limits: Clonotypes that were public and shared totalled approximately 3,000 in persistent patients versus 750 to 1,000 in new patients. Segments TRBV28, TRBJ1-2 and TRBJ2-5 showed preferential usage in persistent disease.

The time point was: newly diagnosed GD, antithyroid drugs for less than 3 months. From PBMCs, RNA was extracted and then used to make the TCR library. This sample also belongs to another study, concerning T cells in Graves' hyperthyroidism and ophthalmopathy. That work contributes: The primer set for the first-round RT-PCR of the TCR CDR3 was HTBI.

The material was peripheral blood mononuclear cells (PBMCs), obtained at new diagnosis, from a patient treated with antithyroid drugs. This receptor was taken from a young man with Graves disease. The chain has TRBV7-9 and TRBJ2-1; the match to TRBD2 covers 7 bases. The CDR3 sequence is CASSLPRTSRDNEQFF. The CDR3 DNA reads as TGTGCCAGCAGCTTGCCGAGGACTAGTCGGGACAATGAGCAGTTCTTC.